This TCR beta chain derives from a study of blood T cell repertoires in COVID-19. Study-level information: The analysed material was cDNA or gDNA that came from T cells, B-cell-depleted T cells, or PBMCs.

With V trimmed by 7 bases and J by 1 base, 11 bases remained unmatched. The germline CDR1 and CDR2 sequences are KGHDR and SFDVKD. This CDR3 is built from 17 residues. In the source study's methods: Reference gene primer amplification gave nucleated cell count estimates. Assay used: immunoSEQ multiplex PCR; TCRdb lists only in-frame clones, some missing. That table furnishes V, J and clone size, whereas the DNA furnished D and trimming. The table includes just over 150,000 clones, roughly nine tenths detected once. The specimen was peripheral blood. The receptor was derived from a woman aged 40-49 years with acute or convalescent COVID-19. V usage is TRBV24-1 and J usage is TRBJ1-1; the match to TRBD1 covers 10 bases. The chain's CDR3 is CATRDPGTGDPNTEAFF. The CDR3, as DNA: TGTGCCACCAGAGACCCCGGGACAGGGGACCCGAACACTGAAGCTTTCTTT.